A selection of T cell receptor beta chains follows, all from one sample in a study of shared clonotypes between healthy human individuals. Sequencing used immunoSEQ multiplex PCR; TCRdb keeps in-frame clones, though not all of them. The table includes under 1 million clones, 95% to 97% detected once. The sample comprised naive CD8+ T cells sorted from blood. These receptors originate from a man aged 30 to 45 in good health. CDR3s include the opening cysteine and the closing phenylalanine or tryptophan. The order of the fields is V gene, J gene, D gene, clone size, CDR3 protein, CDR3 DNA. D genes are given only for firm matches. A row's size may be missing; if present it is once, few, many or a size class.

>TRBV7-6|TRBJ2-7|NA|NA
CASSREQGGAYEQYF
TGTGCCAGCAGCAGGGAACAGGGGGGGGCCTACGAGCAGTACTTC
>TRBV14|TRBJ2-7|TRBD1|NA
CASSRDSSYEQYF
TGTGCCAGCAGCCGGGACAGCTCCTACGAGCAGTACTTC
>TRBV9|TRBJ2-1|NA|NA
CASSVGGNDEQFF
TGTGCCAGCAGCGTAGGGGGAAATGATGAGCAGTTCTTC
>TRBV11-3|TRBJ2-7|NA|NA
CASSSRTTYEQYF
TGTGCCAGCAGCTCAAGGACCACCTACGAGCAGTACTTC
>TRBV10-3|TRBJ1-1|NA|NA
CAISESMTNTEAFF
TGTGCCATCAGTGAGTCCATGACAAACACTGAAGCTTTCTTT
>TRBV7-9|TRBJ2-3|NA|NA
CASSLPLGGNTDTQYF
TGTGCCAGCAGCTTACCCCTAGGCGGGAACACAGATACGCAGTATTTT
>TRBV5-4|TRBJ2-4|NA|NA
CASSRDKNIQYF
TGTGCCAGCAGCCGGGACAAAAACATTCAGTACTTC
>TRBV29-1|TRBJ2-7|TRBD2|NA
CSVIEVAGYEQYF
TGCAGCGTCATTGAAGTAGCGGGCTACGAGCAGTACTTC
>TRBV4-2|TRBJ2-7|TRBD1|NA
CASSQDPGTGLYEQYF
TGTGCCAGCAGCCAAGATCCCGGGACAGGGCTTTACGAGCAGTACTTC
>TRBV18|TRBJ1-3|TRBD1|NA
CASSPKTGTGLNTIYF
TGTGCCAGCTCACCCAAGACTGGGACAGGTCTTAACACCATATATTTT
>TRBV29-1|TRBJ2-1|NA|NA
CSVEDFGQGFSDYNEQFF
TGCAGCGTTGAAGATTTCGGGCAGGGTTTTTCTGACTACAATGAGCAGTTCTTC
>TRBV28|TRBJ1-3|TRBD1|NA
CASSFWTGISGNTIYF
TGTGCCAGCAGTTTTTGGACAGGAATCTCTGGAAACACCATATATTTT
>TRBV19|TRBJ1-1|TRBD1|NA
CASSIDRGMNTEAFF
TGTGCCAGTAGTATTGACAGGGGGATGAACACTGAAGCTTTCTTT
>TRBV25-1|TRBJ1-1|NA|NA
CASRAGYTEAFF
TGTGCCAGCAGGGCCGGGTACACTGAAGCTTTCTTT
>TRBV18|TRBJ2-3|NA|NA
CASSPQWALGPDTQYF
TGTGCCAGCTCACCGCAGTGGGCTTTGGGGCCAGATACGCAGTATTTT
>TRBV27|TRBJ2-1|NA|NA
CASSLGLAPPFNEQFF
TGTGCCAGCAGTTTAGGGCTAGCCCCACCTTTCAATGAGCAGTTCTTC
>TRBV11-2|TRBJ1-5|NA|NA
CASSLEASPNQPQHF
TGTGCCAGCAGCTTAGAAGCGAGCCCCAATCAGCCCCAGCATTTT
>TRBV29-1|TRBJ2-7|NA|NA
CSVVGAAYEQYF
TGCAGCGTTGTTGGGGCCGCCTACGAGCAGTACTTC
>TRBV11-3|TRBJ2-1|TRBD2|NA
CASSEGLAEGEQFF
TGTGCCAGCAGCGAAGGACTAGCTGAGGGTGAGCAGTTCTTC
>TRBV2|TRBJ1-4|TRBD1|NA
CASSDQGELTGEKLFF
TGTGCCAGCAGTGATCAGGGGGAACTGACTGGCGAAAAACTGTTTTTT
>TRBV19|TRBJ2-2|NA|once
CASSYTGPGELFF
TGTGCCAGTAGTTACACAGGGCCCGGGGAGCTGTTTTTT
>TRBV7-9|TRBJ2-7|TRBD2|NA
CASTPAGGPYEQYF
TGTGCCAGCACCCCGGCGGGAGGGCCTTACGAGCAGTACTTC
>TRBV27|TRBJ2-1|NA|once
CASSDSGPNNEQFF
TGTGCCAGCAGTGACAGCGGCCCAAACAATGAGCAGTTCTTC
>TRBV28|TRBJ2-7|NA|NA
CASRGAGLPPYEQYF
TGTGCCAGCAGGGGAGCAGGGCTACCCCCCTACGAGCAGTACTTC
>TRBV5-6|TRBJ2-2|NA|NA
CASSLAQGWDTGELFF
TGTGCCAGCAGCTTGGCGCAGGGATGGGACACCGGGGAGCTGTTTTTT
>TRBV28|TRBJ2-7|TRBD2|NA
CASSYVSGGSYEQYF
TGTGCCAGCAGTTATGTTTCGGGAGGATCCTACGAGCAGTACTTC
>TRBV19|TRBJ2-7|TRBD1|NA
CASSIEGTAYEQYF
TGTGCCAGTAGTATAGAGGGGACAGCCTACGAGCAGTACTTC
>TRBV7-2|TRBJ1-3|NA|NA
CASSWRGGSGNTIYF
TGTGCCAGCAGCTGGCGGGGGGGTTCTGGAAACACCATATATTTT
>TRBV7-2|TRBJ1-1|NA|NA
CASSLGRAPEAFF
TGTGCCAGCAGCTTAGGGAGGGCCCCTGAAGCTTTCTTT
>TRBV5-1|TRBJ2-7|TRBD1|NA
CASSLDAGGFYEQYF
TGCGCCAGCAGCTTGGATGCAGGGGGCTTCTACGAGCAGTACTTC
>TRBV14|TRBJ2-1|TRBD2|NA
CASSQVPAGAPNEQFF
TGTGCCAGCAGCCAAGTTCCAGCGGGAGCGCCCAATGAGCAGTTCTTC
>TRBV7-3|TRBJ2-1|NA|NA
CASSLGASPPYNEQFF
TGTGCCAGCAGCTTAGGGGCGAGCCCACCCTACAATGAGCAGTTCTTC
>TRBV6-5|TRBJ2-1|NA|NA
CASSYGGINNEQFF
TGTGCCAGCAGTTACGGGGGCATAAACAATGAGCAGTTCTTC
>TRBV30|TRBJ2-2|NA|NA
CAWSVGRGGGELFF
TGTGCCTGGAGTGTTGGCCGGGGAGGCGGGGAGCTGTTTTTT
>TRBV7-6|TRBJ2-7|NA|NA
CASSILANSYEQYF
TGTGCCAGCAGCATTTTAGCGAACTCCTACGAGCAGTACTTC
>TRBV6-6|TRBJ1-2|NA|NA
CASSYISGTHYGYTF
TGTGCCAGCAGTTACATCTCTGGGACTCACTATGGCTACACCTTC
>TRBV11-2|TRBJ2-7|TRBD2|NA
CASSFGLAYEQYF
TGTGCCAGCAGCTTTGGACTAGCGTACGAGCAGTACTTC
>TRBV27|TRBJ2-7|NA|NA
CASSLAGTPLDEQYF
TGTGCCAGCAGTTTAGCCGGGACGCCCCTGGACGAGCAGTACTTC
>TRBV6-6|TRBJ1-5|TRBD1|NA
CASRSGTGTDQPQHF
TGTGCCAGCAGGAGCGGGACAGGGACCGATCAGCCCCAGCATTTT
>TRBV29-1|TRBJ1-2|NA|NA
CSVEVQGNVYGYTF
TGCAGCGTTGAAGTACAGGGTAATGTCTATGGCTACACCTTC
>TRBV4-3|TRBJ1-2|NA|once
CASSQDQGNNYGYTF
TGCGCCAGCAGCCAAGATCAGGGAAACAACTATGGCTACACCTTC
>TRBV7-8|TRBJ1-4|TRBD1|NA
CASSLERTGANEKLFF
TGTGCCAGCAGCTTAGAGCGGACAGGGGCTAATGAAAAACTGTTTTTT
>TRBV29-1|TRBJ2-3|TRBD1|NA
CSVESQGAGTDTQYF
TGCAGCGTTGAATCCCAGGGGGCAGGCACAGATACGCAGTATTTT
>TRBV9|TRBJ2-2|NA|NA
CASGEANTGELFF
TGTGCCAGCGGGGAAGCGAACACCGGGGAGCTGTTTTTT
>TRBV6-1|TRBJ2-3|NA|NA
CASSESRGSGTDTQYF
TGTGCCAGCAGTGAAAGTAGGGGCTCGGGCACAGATACGCAGTATTTT
>TRBV7-8|TRBJ2-3|TRBD1|NA
CASSFTYSDREEGTDTQYF
TGTGCCAGCAGCTTTACGTACTCGGACAGGGAGGAGGGCACAGATACGCAGTATTTT
>TRBV7-9|TRBJ2-3|NA|NA
CASSYAAGARDTQYF
TGTGCCAGCAGCTACGCGGCCGGGGCGCGGGATACGCAGTATTTT
>TRBV9|TRBJ2-1|TRBD1|NA
CASSADRDRGYNEQFF
TGTGCCAGCAGCGCCGACCGGGACAGGGGATACAATGAGCAGTTCTTC
>TRBV27|TRBJ2-7|TRBD2|NA
CASSLSASGTYEQYF
TGTGCCAGCAGTTTATCCGCTAGCGGGACCTACGAGCAGTACTTC
>TRBV27|TRBJ2-7|TRBD2|NA
CASSFLRSELAGGPVDEQYF
TGTGCCAGCAGTTTCCTAAGATCCGAGCTAGCGGGAGGGCCTGTCGACGAGCAGTACTTC
>TRBV19|TRBJ2-7|NA|NA
CASSIAPDSSYEQYF
TGTGCCAGTAGTATAGCTCCGGACAGCTCCTACGAGCAGTACTTC